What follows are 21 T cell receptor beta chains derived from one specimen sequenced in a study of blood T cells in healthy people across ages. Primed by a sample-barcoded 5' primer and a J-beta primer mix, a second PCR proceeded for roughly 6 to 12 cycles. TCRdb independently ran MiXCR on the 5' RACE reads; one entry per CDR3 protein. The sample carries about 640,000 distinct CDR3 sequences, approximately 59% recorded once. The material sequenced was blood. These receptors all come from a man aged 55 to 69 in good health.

The chain's CDR3 is CATSRARQGPTQETQYF. DNA for the CDR3: TGTGCCACCAGCAGAGCACGACAGGGGCCCACACAAGAGACCCAGTACTTC. This chain links TRBV15 with TRBJ2-5; TRBD1 matches at 8 bases. Looked up from germline, CDR1 is LNHNV and CDR2 is YYDKDF (reference sequence). The CDR3 covers 17 residues. V lost 1 base and J lost 2; bases outside the gene matches: 9.

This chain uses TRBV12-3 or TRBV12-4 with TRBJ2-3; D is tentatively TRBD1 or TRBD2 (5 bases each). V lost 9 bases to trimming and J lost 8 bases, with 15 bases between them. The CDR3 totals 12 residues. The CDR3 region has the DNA TGTGCCAGTAGTCCTCGGGGCGTTACGCAGTATTTT. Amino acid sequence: CASSPRGVTQYF.

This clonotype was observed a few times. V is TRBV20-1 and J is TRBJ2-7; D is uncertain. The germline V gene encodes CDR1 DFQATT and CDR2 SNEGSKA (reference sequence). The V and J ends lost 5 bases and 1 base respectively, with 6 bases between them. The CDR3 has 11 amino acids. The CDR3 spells CSAPDSYEQYF. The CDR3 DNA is TGCAGTGCTCCAGATTCCTACGAGCAGTACTTC.

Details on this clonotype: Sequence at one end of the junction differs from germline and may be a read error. The CDR3 sequence: CASAGAENIQYF. The CDR3 DNA follows: TGTGCCAGTGCGGGAGCCGAAAACATTCAGTACTTC. The chain couples TRBV7-2 to TRBJ2-4; 7 bases match TRBD2. This CDR3 contains 12 residues. Germline V CDR1 and CDR2: SGHTA, FQGNSA.

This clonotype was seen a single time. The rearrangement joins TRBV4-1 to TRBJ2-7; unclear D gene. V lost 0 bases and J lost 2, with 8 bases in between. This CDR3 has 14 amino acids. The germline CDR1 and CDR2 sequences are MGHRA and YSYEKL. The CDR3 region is CASSQDPVTYEQYF. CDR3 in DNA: TGCGCCAGCAGCCAAGATCCCGTTACCTACGAGCAGTACTTC.

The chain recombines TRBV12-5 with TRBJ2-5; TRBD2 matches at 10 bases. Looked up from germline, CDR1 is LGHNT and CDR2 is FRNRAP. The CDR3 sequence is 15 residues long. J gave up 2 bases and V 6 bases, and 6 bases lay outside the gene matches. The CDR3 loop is CASGPTLAGQETQYF. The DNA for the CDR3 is TGTGCTAGTGGCCCTACACTAGCGGGGCAAGAGACCCAGTACTTC.

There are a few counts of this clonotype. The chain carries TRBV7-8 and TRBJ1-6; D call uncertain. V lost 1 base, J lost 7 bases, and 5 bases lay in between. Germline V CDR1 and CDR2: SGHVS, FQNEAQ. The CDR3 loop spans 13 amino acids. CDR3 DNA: TGTGCCAGCAGCTTAGGAAGGAATTCACCCCTCCACTTT. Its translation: CASSLGRNSPLHF.

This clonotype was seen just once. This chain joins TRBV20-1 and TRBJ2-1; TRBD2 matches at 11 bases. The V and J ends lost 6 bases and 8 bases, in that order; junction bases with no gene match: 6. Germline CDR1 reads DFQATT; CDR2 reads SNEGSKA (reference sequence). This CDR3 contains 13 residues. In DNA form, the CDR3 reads TGCAGTGCACGACTAGCGGGGTGGGATGAGCAGTTCTTC. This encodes CSARLAGWDEQFF.

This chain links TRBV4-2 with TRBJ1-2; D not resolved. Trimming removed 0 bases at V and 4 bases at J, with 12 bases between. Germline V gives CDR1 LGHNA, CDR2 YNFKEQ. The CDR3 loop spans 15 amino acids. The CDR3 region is CASSQDPRQPYGYTF. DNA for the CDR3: TGTGCCAGCAGCCAAGATCCCCGGCAGCCCTATGGCTACACCTTC.

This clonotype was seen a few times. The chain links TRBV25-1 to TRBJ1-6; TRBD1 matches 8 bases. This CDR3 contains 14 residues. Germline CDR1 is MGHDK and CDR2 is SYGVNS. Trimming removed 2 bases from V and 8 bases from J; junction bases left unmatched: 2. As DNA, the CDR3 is TGTGCCAGCAGTGAACAGGGGGCGTATTCACCCCTCCACTTT. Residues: CASSEQGAYSPLHF. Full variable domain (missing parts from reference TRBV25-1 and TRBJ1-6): EADIYQTPRYLVIGTGKKITLECSQTMGHDKMYWYQQDPGMELHLIHYSYGVNSTEKGDLSSESTVSRIRTEHFPLTLESARPSHTSQYLCASSEQGAYSPLHFGNGTRLTVT.

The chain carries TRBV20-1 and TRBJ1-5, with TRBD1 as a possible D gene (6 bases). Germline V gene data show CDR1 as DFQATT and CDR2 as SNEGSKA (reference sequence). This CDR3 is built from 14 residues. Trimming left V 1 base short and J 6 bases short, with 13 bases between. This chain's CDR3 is CSARVGGATQPQHF. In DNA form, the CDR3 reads TGCAGTGCTAGAGTTGGGGGGGCGACTCAGCCCCAGCATTTT.

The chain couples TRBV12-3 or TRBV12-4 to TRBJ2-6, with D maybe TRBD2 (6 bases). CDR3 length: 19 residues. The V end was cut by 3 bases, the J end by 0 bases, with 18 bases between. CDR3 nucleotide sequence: TGTGCCAGCAGTTTCCGCGGGGTACCTCTGGCCTCTGGGGCCAACGTCCTGACTTTC. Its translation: CASSFRGVPLASGANVLTF.

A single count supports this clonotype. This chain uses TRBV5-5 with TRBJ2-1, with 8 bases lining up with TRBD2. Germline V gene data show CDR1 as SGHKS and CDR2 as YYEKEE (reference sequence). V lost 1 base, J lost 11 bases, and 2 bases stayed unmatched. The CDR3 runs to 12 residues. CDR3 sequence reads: CASSLRSGKQFF. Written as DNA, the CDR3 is TGTGCCAGCAGCTTGCGTAGCGGGAAGCAGTTCTTC.

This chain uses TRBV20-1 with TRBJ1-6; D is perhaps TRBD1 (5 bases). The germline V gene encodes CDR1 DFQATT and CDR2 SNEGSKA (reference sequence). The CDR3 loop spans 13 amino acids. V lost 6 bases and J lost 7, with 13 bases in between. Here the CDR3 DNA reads TGCAGTGCGACGGGACCTGACAATTCACCCCTCCACTTT. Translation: CSATGPDNSPLHF.

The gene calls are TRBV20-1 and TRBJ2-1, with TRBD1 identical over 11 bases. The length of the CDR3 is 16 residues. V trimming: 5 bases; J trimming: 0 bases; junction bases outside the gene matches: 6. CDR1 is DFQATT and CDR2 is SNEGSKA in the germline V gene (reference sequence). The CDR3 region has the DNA TGCAGTGCTGGGGACAGGGGGGGGAGCTCCTACAATGAGCAGTTCTTC. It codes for CSAGDRGGSSYNEQFF.

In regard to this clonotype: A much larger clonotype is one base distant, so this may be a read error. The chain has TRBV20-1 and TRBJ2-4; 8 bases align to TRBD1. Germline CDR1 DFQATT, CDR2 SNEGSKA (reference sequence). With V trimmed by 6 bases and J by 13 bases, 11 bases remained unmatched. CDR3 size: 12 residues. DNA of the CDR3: TGCAGTGCCGGGGAAGACAGGGGCGTGCAGTACTTC. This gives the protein CSAGEDRGVQYF.

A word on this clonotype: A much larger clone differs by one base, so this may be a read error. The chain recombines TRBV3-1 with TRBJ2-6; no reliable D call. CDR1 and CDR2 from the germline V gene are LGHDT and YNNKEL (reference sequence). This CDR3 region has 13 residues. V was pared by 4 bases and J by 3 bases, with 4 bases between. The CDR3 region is CASSRDGANVLTF. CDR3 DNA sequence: TGTGCCAGCAGCCGGGATGGGGCCAACGTCCTGACTTTC.

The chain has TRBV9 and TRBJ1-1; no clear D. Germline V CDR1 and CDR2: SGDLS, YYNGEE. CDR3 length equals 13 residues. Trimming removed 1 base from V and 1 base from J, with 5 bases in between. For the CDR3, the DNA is TGTGCCAGCAGCGTATATCAGAACACTGAAGCTTTCTTT. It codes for CASSVYQNTEAFF.

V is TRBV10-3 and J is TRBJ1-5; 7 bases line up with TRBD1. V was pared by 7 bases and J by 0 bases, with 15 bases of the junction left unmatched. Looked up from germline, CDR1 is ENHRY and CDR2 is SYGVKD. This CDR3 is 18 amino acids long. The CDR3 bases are TGTGCCATCACCGGAGGGGGACAGAAAGTTTATAGCAATCAGCCCCAGCATTTT. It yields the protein CAITGGGQKVYSNQPQHF.

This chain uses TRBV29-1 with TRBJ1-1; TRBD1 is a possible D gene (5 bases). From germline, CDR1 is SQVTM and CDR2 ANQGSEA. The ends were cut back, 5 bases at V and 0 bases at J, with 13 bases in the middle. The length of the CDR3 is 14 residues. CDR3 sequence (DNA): TGCAGCGTTCGACAGCGACCTTTGAACACTGAAGCTTTCTTT. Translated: CSVRQRPLNTEAFF.

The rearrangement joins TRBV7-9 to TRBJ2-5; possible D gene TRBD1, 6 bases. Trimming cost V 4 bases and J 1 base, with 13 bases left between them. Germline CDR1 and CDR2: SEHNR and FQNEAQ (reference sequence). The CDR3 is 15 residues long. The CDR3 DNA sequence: TGTGCCAGCAGCTCTCCACAGGGCACCCAAGAGACCCAGTACTTC. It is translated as CASSSPQGTQETQYF.